One sample yielded the 22 T cell receptor beta chains listed below, sequenced in a study of T-cell memory formation after mild COVID-19. From the 5' RACE reads, TCRdb called clonotypes with MiXCR, one entry per CDR3 protein. The data contain fewer than 450,000 distinct CDR3 sequences, more than 20% of them singletons. The sequenced sample was PBMCs or a T cell subset sorted from them (not recorded which). The source of these receptors is an adult woman who had mild COVID-19 (a few samples of this study predate the infection). Cell type and time point are not known.

The gene calls are TRBV4-3 and TRBJ1-3; weak D call: TRBD1 (6 bases). There are 16 residues in the CDR3. Germline V gene lookup returns CDR1 LGHNA and CDR2 YSLEER. V was cut by 1 base and J by 0 bases, with 10 bases left in between. CDR3 protein: CASSQGAQGSGNTIYF. Written as DNA, the CDR3 is TGCGCCAGCAGCCAAGGGGCACAGGGCTCTGGAAACACCATATATTTT.

This clonotype appeared a few times. The chain is built from TRBV20-1 and TRBJ2-3; D call uncertain. Germline V CDR1 and CDR2: DFQATT, SNEGSKA (reference sequence). The CDR3 sequence is 15 residues long. Deletions cut 0 bases from V and 7 bases from J, with 17 bases between. The CDR3 sequence is CSARDRSRGRNTQYF. CDR3 coding DNA: TGCAGTGCTAGAGATCGAAGCCGCGGACGAAATACGCAGTATTTT.

This clonotype was seen more than once but under ten times. This sequence joins TRBV5-5 and TRBJ2-3; D unclear. V lost 0 bases and J 2 bases, leaving 10 bases between the germline ends. This CDR3 spans 15 amino acids. Germline V gene lookup returns CDR1 SGHKS and CDR2 YYEKEE (reference sequence). The CDR3 bases are TGTGCCAGCAGCTTGGCTGACCCCCCCACAGATACGCAGTATTTT. Amino acid sequence: CASSLADPPTDTQYF. Variable domain in full (rest from reference TRBV5-5 and TRBJ2-3): DAGVTQSPTHLIKTRGQQVTLRCSPISGHKSVSWYQQVLGQGPQFIFQYYEKEERGRGNFPDRFSARQFPNYSSELNVNALLLGDSALYLCASSLADPPTDTQYFGPGTRLTVL.

This clonotype showed up just a few times. The J gene is TRBJ2-3, the V gene TRBV6-5, with 8 bases that match TRBD2. Per germline, CDR1 MNHEY and CDR2 SVGAGI. This CDR3 contains 14 residues. With 4 bases clipped from V and 3 bases from J, the junction kept 3 bases outside the gene matches. The CDR3 loop is CASSSRLATDTQYF. DNA for the CDR3: TGTGCCAGCAGTTCTCGACTAGCGACAGATACGCAGTATTTT.

The chain combines TRBV5-1 with TRBJ2-7; no clear D gene. With 4 bases removed from V and 0 bases from J, the gap between germline ends came to 14 bases. Germline CDR1 and CDR2: SGHRS and YFSETQ. The CDR3 runs to 15 residues. Here the CDR3 reads CASSPVGVSSYEQYF. DNA for the CDR3: TGCGCCAGCAGCCCTGTTGGGGTTAGCTCCTACGAGCAGTACTTC.

V usage is TRBV12-3 or TRBV12-4 and J usage is TRBJ2-5, with unresolved D. CDR3 size: 13 residues. V was trimmed by 10 bases and J by 2 bases, leaving 14 bases between them. The CDR3, as DNA: TGTGCCACCCAACCGAGGCAACAAGAGACCCAGTACTTC. It codes for CATQPRQQETQYF.

The J gene is TRBJ2-5, the V gene TRBV11-2; the D gene is possibly TRBD2 (6 bases). Germline V gene sequence: CDR1 SGHAT, CDR2 FQNNGV. This CDR3 has 13 residues. Trimming removed 5 bases from V and 4 bases from J, with 11 bases in between. The CDR3 DNA reads TGTGCCAGCAGCCCTCAGGAGGGAGAGACCCAGTACTTC. Its protein product is CASSPQEGETQYF.

A few counts support this clonotype. CDR3 bases: TGTGCCAGCAGCCGAGAGGGGACTACCGTCTACGAGCAGTACTTC. It yields the protein CASSREGTTVYEQYF. V gene TRBV2 combines with J gene TRBJ2-7; 7 bases are a match to TRBD2. Losses at the gene ends were 6 bases for V and 3 bases for J; bases not matched to a gene: 11. Germline V CDR1 and CDR2: SNHLY, FYNNEI. This CDR3 is built from 15 residues.

The count of this clonotype is one. The V call is TRBV2, the J call TRBJ1-2, with a weak D call TRBD1 (6 bases). Deletions cut 6 bases from V and 6 bases from J, with 20 bases between. Germline loops: CDR1 SNHLY, CDR2 FYNNEI. This CDR3 contains 15 residues. The CDR3 loop is CASSGYRAAGDGYTF. CDR3 bases: TGTGCCAGCAGCGGTTACAGGGCGGCAGGCGATGGCTACACCTTC. Variable domain in full (rest from reference TRBV2 and TRBJ1-2): EPEVTQTPSHQVTQMGQEVILRCVPISNHLYFYWYRQILGQKVEFLVSFYNNEISEKSEIFDDQFSVERPDGSNFTLKIRSTKLEDSAMYFCASSGYRAAGDGYTFGSGTRLTVV.

At least ten counts were recorded for this clonotype. The chain uses TRBV12-3 or TRBV12-4 and TRBJ2-1, with 9 bases aligning to TRBD2. CDR3 length: 13 amino acids. V lost 5 bases, J lost 4 bases, and 0 bases stayed unmatched. The CDR3 region is CASSSGRYNEQFF. The DNA for the CDR3 is TGTGCCAGCAGTAGCGGGAGGTACAATGAGCAGTTCTTC.

This chain links TRBV25-1 with TRBJ2-2, with a tentative D call TRBD2 (6 bases). CDR3 length equals 15 residues. The V gene's germline CDR1 is MGHDK and CDR2 SYGVNS. V dropped 5 bases and J dropped 2 bases, with 12 bases sitting between them. The CDR3 sequence is CASSSTRKNTGELFF. The CDR3, as DNA: TGTGCCAGCAGTTCGACTAGAAAAAACACCGGGGAGCTGTTTTTT.

This clonotype was observed many times. The genes are TRBV6-1 and TRBJ1-1; D is perhaps TRBD1 (5 bases). The CDR3 is made up of 13 amino acids. V shed 1 base and J shed 7 bases, with 10 bases lying between them. Germline loops: CDR1 MNHNS, CDR2 SASEGT. In DNA form, the CDR3 reads TGTGCCAGCAGTGAAGTTAACAGGAATGAAGCTTTCTTT. It specifies CASSEVNRNEAFF.

This clonotype was found a few times. The chain links TRBV7-2 to TRBJ2-5; D not resolved. The V gene lost 2 bases and the J gene lost 4 bases, with 14 bases spanning the gap. The length of the CDR3 is 15 residues. The germline CDR1 and CDR2 sequences are SGHTA and FQGNSA. CDR3 residues: CASSLSGVIVETQYF. The CDR3 bases are TGTGCCAGCAGCTTAAGTGGAGTAATAGTAGAGACCCAGTACTTC.

The chain is built from TRBV7-8 and TRBJ1-1; D call uncertain. The germline CDR1 and CDR2 sequences are SGHVS and FQNEAQ. This CDR3 is 13 amino acids long. The V end lost 4 bases, the J end lost 0 bases, and 6 bases lay between the germline ends. CDR3 DNA sequence: TGTGCCAGCAGCTCGGCCGTGAACACTGAAGCTTTCTTT. It yields the protein CASSSAVNTEAFF.

The chain is built from TRBV11-2 and TRBJ1-2, with D uncertain. The CDR3 extends over 15 amino acids. Trimming pared 1 base from V and 4 bases from J, leaving 13 bases between. Germline CDR1 and CDR2: SGHAT and FQNNGV. The CDR3 sequence: CASSLGPAPSYGYTF. The CDR3 DNA reads TGTGCCAGCAGCTTAGGGCCAGCGCCTAGCTATGGCTACACCTTC.

This clonotype has only a few counts. The chain links TRBV20-1 to TRBJ2-7; D could derive from TRBD1 or TRBD2 (6 bases each). V lost 7 bases and J lost 3, with 13 bases in between. This CDR3 region has 12 residues. CDR1 and CDR2 from the germline V gene are DFQATT and SNEGSKA (reference sequence). CDR3 protein: CSVLRGGYEQYF. The CDR3 DNA follows: TGCAGTGTGCTCAGGGGAGGCTACGAGCAGTACTTC.

The chain recombines TRBV20-1 with TRBJ2-1, with D possibly being TRBD1 (5 bases). Between the trimmed V and J ends, which lost 5 bases and 6 bases, there was a span of 8 bases. Germline assignment: CDR1 DFQATT and CDR2 SNEGSKA (reference sequence). The CDR3 extends over 11 amino acids. The CDR3 is CSASGLNEQFF. CDR3 sequence (DNA): TGCAGTGCTTCAGGGCTCAATGAGCAGTTCTTC.

The rearrangement joins TRBV27 to TRBJ2-1; D may be TRBD1 or TRBD2 (5 bases each). The CDR3 contains 15 residues. V lost 6 bases and J 12 bases, leaving 24 bases between the germline ends. The germline V gene encodes CDR1 MNHEY and CDR2 SMNVEV (reference sequence). CDR3: CASRAGSGTRNGQFF. DNA for the CDR3: TGTGCCAGCAGAGCAGGATCCGGGACCCGGAACGGGCAGTTCTTC.

This clonotype was found once. CDR3 loop: CASSPGTYDPGELFF. The CDR3 region has the DNA TGTGCCAGCAGTCCCGGGACATATGATCCCGGGGAGCTGTTTTTT. The chain has TRBV25-1 and TRBJ2-2, with D perhaps matching TRBD1 (6 bases). CDR3 length: 15 amino acids. CDR1 and CDR2 from the germline V gene are MGHDK and SYGVNS. Trimming pared 5 bases from V and 6 bases from J, leaving 16 bases between.

This clonotype was seen only a few times. V and J are TRBV19 and TRBJ2-1; 13 bases match TRBD2. Per the germline V gene, CDR1 is LNHDA and CDR2 is SQIVND (reference sequence). The CDR3 sequence is 15 residues long. After removal of 1 base from V and 6 bases from J, the junction contained 0 bases not matched to a gene. The CDR3 DNA sequence: TGTGCCAGTAGTATAGGACTAGCGGGAGGCAATGAGCAGTTCTTC. Protein sequence: CASSIGLAGGNEQFF.

This chain's CDR3 is CASSTGGSYNSPLHF. The CDR3 region has the DNA TGTGCCAGCAGCACAGGGGGCTCCTATAATTCACCCCTCCACTTT. V usage is TRBV28 and J usage is TRBJ1-6, with 8 nucleotides matching TRBD1. V lost 6 bases, J lost 0 bases, and 1 base stayed unmatched. Germline assignment: CDR1 MDHEN and CDR2 SYDVKM. This CDR3 is built from 15 residues.

The chain links TRBV7-3 to TRBJ1-2; D possibly corresponds to TRBD1 (5 bases). Germline V gene data show CDR1 as SGHTA and CDR2 as FQGTGA. This CDR3 has 15 residues. Trimming took 2 bases from V and 4 from J, leaving 14 bases between them. The CDR3 protein is CASSLHAGPVYGYTF. CDR3 DNA sequence: TGTGCCAGCAGCTTACACGCAGGGCCAGTCTATGGCTACACCTTC.